The text below deals with one T cell receptor beta chain. The data derive from a study of blood T cell repertoires in COVID-19. Across the whole study: PBMCs, B-cell-depleted T cells, or T cells were the source of the cDNA or gDNA that made up the material.

Per the original data handling: Amplified reference gene primers provided the basis for estimating nucleated cell counts. Sequencing was performed with immunoSEQ multiplex PCR; in TCRdb, only in-frame clones are kept and a portion is missing. From that table come the V and J calls and clone size; the DNA was used to work out D and trimming. This table has approximately 210,000 clones, 86% appearing once. CDR3 size: 18 residues. Specimen: peripheral blood. The V call is TRBV12-2, the J call TRBJ2-5; TRBD2 was called by the table and not checked on the DNA. TRBV12-2 is flagged as a pseudogene. The sequence was collected from a woman aged 70 to 79 with acute or convalescent COVID-19. CDR3 sequence reads: CASRLGPVPAGGGETQYF. The DNA of the CDR3 is TGTGCAAGTCGCTTAGGACCCGTCCCAGCGGGAGGGGGAGAGACCCAGTACTTC.